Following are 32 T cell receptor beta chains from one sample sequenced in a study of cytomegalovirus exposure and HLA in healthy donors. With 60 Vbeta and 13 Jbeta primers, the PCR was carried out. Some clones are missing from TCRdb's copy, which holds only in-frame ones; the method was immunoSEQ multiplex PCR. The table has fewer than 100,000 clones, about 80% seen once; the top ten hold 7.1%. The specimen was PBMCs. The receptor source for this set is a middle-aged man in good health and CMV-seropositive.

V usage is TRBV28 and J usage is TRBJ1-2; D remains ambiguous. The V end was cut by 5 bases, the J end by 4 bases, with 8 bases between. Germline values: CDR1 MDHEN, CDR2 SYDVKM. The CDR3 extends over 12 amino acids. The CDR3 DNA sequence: TGTGCCAGCAGTCTCCTCGGCTATGGCTACACCTTC. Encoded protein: CASSLLGYGYTF.

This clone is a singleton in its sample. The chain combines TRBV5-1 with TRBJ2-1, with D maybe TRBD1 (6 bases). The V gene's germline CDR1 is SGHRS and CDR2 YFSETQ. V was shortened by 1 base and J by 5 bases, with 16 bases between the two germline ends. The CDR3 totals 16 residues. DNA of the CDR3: TGCGCCAGCAGCTTGTTCCCCTCCGGGACAAACAATGAGCAGTTCTTC. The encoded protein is CASSLFPSGTNNEQFF.

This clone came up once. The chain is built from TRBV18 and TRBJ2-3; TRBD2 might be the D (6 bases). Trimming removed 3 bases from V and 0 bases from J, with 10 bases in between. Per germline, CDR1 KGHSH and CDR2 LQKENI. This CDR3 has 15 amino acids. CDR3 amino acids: CASSPGSGSTDTQYF. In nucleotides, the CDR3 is TGTGCCAGCTCACCGGGTAGCGGCAGCACAGATACGCAGTATTTT. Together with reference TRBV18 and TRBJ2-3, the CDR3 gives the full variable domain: NAGVMQNPRHLVRRRGQEARLRCSPMKGHSHVYWYRQLPEEGLKFMVYLQKENIIDESGMPKERFSAEFPKEGPSILRIQQVVRGDSAAYFCASSPGSGSTDTQYFGPGTRLTVL.

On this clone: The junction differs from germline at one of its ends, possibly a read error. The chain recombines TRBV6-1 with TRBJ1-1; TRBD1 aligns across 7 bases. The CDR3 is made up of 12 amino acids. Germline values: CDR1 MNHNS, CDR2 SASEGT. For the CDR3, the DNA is TGTGCCAGCAGCGAAGACAGGGACCAAGCTTTCTTT. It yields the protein CASSEDRDQAFF.

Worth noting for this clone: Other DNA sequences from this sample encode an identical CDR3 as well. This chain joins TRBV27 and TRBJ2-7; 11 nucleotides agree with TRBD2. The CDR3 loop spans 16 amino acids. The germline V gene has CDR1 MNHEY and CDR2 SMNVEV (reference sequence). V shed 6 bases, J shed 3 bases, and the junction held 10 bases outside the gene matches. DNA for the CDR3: TGTGCCAGCAGCTCCGGGACTAGCGGCCCCCTCTACGAGCAGTACTTC. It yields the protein CASSSGTSGPLYEQYF.

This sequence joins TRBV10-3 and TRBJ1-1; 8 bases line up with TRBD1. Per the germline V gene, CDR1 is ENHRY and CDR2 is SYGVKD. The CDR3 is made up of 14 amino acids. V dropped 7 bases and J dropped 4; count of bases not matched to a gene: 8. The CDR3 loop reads CAITAGGRVTEAFF. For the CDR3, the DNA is TGTGCCATCACGGCAGGGGGCCGCGTCACTGAAGCTTTCTTT.

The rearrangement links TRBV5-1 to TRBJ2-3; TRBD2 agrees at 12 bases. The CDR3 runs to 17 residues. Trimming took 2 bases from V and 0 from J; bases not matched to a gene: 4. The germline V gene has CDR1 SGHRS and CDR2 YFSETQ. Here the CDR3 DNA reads TGCGCCAGCAGCTTCCCTAGCGGGGGGGGTAGCACAGATACGCAGTATTTT. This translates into CASSFPSGGGSTDTQYF. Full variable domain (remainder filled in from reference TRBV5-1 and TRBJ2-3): KAGVTQTPRYLIKTRGQQVTLSCSPISGHRSVSWYQQTPGQGLQFLFEYFSETQRNKGNFPGRFSGRQFSNSRSEMNVSTLELGDSALYLCASSFPSGGGSTDTQYFGPGTRLTVL.

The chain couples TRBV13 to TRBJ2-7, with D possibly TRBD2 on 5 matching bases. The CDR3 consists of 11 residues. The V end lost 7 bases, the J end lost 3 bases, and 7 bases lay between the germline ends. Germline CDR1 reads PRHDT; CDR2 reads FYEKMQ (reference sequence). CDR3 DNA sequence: TGTGCCAGCAAACGGGGCTACGAGCAGTACTTC. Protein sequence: CASKRGYEQYF.

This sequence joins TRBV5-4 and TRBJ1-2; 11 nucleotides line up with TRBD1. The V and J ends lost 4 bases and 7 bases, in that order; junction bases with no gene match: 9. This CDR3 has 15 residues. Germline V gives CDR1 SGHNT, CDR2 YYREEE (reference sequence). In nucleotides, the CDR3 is TGTGCCAGCAGCGAGGGGACAGGGGGGTTGGGTGGCTACACCTTC. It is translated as CASSEGTGGLGGYTF.

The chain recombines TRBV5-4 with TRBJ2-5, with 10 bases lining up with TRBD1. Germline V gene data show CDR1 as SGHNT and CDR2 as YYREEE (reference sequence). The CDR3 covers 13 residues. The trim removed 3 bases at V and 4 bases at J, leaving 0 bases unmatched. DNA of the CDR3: TGTGCCAGCAGCTGGGACAGGGGAGAGACCCAGTACTTC. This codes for CASSWDRGETQYF.

CDR3 in DNA: TGTGCCATCAGTGAGTCAGACGGGGGCTACACCTTC. Protein sequence: CAISESDGGYTF. The chain recombines TRBV10-3 with TRBJ1-2, with unresolved D. V was clipped by 0 bases and J by 8 bases, with 7 bases between them. Germline CDR1 ENHRY, CDR2 SYGVKD. This CDR3 is 12 amino acids long.

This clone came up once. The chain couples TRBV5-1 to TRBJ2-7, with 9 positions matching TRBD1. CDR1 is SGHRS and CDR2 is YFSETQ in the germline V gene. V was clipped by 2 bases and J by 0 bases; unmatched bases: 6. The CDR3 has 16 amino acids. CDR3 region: CASSFSGQGSSYEQYF. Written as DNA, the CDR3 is TGCGCCAGCAGCTTCTCCGGACAGGGGAGCTCCTACGAGCAGTACTTC.

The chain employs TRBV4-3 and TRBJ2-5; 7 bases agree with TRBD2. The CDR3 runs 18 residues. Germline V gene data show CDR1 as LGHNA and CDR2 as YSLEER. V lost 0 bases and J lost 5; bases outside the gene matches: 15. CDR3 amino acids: CASSQDALSTGGPETQYF. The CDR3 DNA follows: TGCGCCAGCAGCCAAGATGCCCTTAGTACGGGAGGCCCGGAGACCCAGTACTTC.

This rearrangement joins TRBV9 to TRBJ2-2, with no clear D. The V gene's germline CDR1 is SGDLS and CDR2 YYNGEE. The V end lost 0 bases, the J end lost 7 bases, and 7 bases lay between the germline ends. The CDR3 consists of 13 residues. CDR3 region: CASSVGRNGELFF. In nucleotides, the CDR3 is TGTGCCAGCAGCGTAGGCAGGAACGGGGAGCTGTTTTTT.

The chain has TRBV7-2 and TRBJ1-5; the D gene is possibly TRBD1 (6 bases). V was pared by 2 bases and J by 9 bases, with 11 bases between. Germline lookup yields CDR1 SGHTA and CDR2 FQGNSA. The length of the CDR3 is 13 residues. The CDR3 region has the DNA TGTGCCAGCAGCTTATTACAGGGTGGGCCCCAGCATTTT. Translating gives CASSLLQGGPQHF.

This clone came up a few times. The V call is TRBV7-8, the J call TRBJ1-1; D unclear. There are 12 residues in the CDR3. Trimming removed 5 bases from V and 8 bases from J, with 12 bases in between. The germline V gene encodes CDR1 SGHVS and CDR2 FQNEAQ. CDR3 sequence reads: CASSKRLEEAFF. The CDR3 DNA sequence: TGTGCCAGCAGCAAAAGGCTGGAGGAAGCTTTCTTT.

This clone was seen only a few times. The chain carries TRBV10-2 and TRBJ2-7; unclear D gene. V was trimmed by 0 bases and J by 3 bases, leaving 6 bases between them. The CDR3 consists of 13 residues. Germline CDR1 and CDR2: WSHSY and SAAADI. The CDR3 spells CASSESLSYEQYF. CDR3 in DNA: TGCGCCAGCAGTGAGTCGCTCAGCTACGAGCAGTACTTC.

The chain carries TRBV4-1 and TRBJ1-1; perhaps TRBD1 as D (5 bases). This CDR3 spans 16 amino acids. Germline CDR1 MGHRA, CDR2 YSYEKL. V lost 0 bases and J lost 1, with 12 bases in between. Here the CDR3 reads CASSQDSTGGNTEAFF. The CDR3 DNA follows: TGCGCCAGCAGCCAAGATTCAACCGGGGGGAACACTGAAGCTTTCTTT.

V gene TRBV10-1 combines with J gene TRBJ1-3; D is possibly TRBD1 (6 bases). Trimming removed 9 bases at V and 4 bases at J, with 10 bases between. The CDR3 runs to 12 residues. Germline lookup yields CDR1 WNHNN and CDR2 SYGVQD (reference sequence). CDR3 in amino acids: CARGQAGNTIYF. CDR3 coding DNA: TGCGCCAGGGGACAAGCAGGAAACACCATATATTTT.

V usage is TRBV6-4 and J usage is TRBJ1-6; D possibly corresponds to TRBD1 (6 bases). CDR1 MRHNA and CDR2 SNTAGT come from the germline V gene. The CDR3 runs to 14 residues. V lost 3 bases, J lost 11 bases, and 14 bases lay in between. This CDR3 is CASSEGIQGTPLHF. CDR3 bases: TGTGCCAGCAGTGAGGGGATACAGGGTACACCCCTCCACTTT.

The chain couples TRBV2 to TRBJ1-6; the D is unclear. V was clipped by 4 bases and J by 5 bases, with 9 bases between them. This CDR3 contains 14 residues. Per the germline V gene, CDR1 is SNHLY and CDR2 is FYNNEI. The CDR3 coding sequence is TGTGCCAGCAGTGTGGGCCAGGATAATTCACCCCTCCACTTT. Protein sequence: CASSVGQDNSPLHF.

This chain's CDR3 is CASSVRTGDINEQFF. In DNA form, the CDR3 reads TGCGCCAGCAGCGTCCGGACAGGGGATATAAATGAGCAGTTCTTC. This chain joins TRBV5-1 and TRBJ2-1; 9 bases map to TRBD1. Per the germline V gene, CDR1 is SGHRS and CDR2 is YFSETQ. Losses at the gene ends were 4 bases for V and 7 bases for J; bases not matched to a gene: 9. This CDR3 comprises 15 residues.

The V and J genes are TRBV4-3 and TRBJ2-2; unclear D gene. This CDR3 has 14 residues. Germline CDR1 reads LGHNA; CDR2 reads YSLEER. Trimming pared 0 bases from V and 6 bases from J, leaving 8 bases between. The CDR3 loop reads CASSQDEAAGELFF. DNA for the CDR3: TGCGCCAGCAGCCAAGATGAGGCGGCCGGGGAGCTGTTTTTT.

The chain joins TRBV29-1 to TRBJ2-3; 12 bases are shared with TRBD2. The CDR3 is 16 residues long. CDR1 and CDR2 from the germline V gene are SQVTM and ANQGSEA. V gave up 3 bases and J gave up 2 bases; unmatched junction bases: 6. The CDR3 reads CSVETGLAGSTDTQYF. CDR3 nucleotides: TGCAGCGTTGAGACGGGACTAGCGGGCTCCACAGATACGCAGTATTTT.

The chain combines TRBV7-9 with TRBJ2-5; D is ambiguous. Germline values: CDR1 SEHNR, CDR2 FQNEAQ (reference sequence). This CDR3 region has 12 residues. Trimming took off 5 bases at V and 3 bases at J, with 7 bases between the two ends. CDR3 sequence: CASSPGKETQYF. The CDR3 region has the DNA TGTGCCAGCAGCCCTGGCAAAGAGACCCAGTACTTC.

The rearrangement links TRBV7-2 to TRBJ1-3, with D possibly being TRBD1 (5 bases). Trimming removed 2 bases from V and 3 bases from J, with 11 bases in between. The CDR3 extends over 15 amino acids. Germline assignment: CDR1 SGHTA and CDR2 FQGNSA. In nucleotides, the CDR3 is TGTGCCAGCAGCTTATATTCGGGGGTTGGAAACACCATATATTTT. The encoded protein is CASSLYSGVGNTIYF.

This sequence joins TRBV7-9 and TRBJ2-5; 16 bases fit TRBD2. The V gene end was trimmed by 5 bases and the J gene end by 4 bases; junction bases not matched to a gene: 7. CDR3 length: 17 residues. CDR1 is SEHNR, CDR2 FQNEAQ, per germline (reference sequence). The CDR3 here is CASSQGLAGGPGETQYF. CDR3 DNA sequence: TGTGCCAGCAGCCAGGGACTAGCGGGGGGGCCCGGAGAGACCCAGTACTTC.

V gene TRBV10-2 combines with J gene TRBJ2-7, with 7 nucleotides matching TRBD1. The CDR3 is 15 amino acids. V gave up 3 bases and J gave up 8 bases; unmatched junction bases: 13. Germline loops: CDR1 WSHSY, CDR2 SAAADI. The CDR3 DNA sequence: TGCGCCAGCAGTGAAATAGGGGGCGAAAAACGAAAGCAGTACTTC. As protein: CASSEIGGEKRKQYF.

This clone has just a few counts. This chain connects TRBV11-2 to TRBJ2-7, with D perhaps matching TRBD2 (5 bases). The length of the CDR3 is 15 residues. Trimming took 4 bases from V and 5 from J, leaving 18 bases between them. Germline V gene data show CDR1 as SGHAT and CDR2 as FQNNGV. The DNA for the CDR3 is TGTGCCAGCAGCTCGGGGAAGACCCCTATAGACGAGCAGTACTTC. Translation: CASSSGKTPIDEQYF.

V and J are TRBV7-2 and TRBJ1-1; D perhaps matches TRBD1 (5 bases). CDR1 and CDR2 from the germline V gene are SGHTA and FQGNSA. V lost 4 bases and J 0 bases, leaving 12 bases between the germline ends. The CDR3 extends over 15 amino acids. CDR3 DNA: TGTGCCAGCAGCTCCGCGGCAGGGCTGAACACTGAAGCTTTCTTT. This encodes CASSSAAGLNTEAFF. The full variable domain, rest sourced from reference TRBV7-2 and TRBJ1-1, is GAGVSQSPSNKVTEKGKDVELRCDPISGHTALYWYRQSLGQGLEFLIYFQGNSAPDKSGLPSDRFSAERTGGSVSTLTIQRTQQEDSAVYLCASSSAAGLNTEAFFGQGTRLTVV.

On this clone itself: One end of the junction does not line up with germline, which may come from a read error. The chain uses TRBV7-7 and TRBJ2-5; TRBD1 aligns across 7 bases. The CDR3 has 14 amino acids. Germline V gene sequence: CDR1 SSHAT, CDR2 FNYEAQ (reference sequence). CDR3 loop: CASSQDRAQETQYF. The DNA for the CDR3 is TGTGCTAGCAGCCAAGACAGGGCCCAAGAGACCCAGTACTTC.

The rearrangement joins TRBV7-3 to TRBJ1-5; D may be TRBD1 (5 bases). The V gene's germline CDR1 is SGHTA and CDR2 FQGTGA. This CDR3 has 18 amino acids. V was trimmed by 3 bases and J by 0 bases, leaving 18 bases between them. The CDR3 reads CASSFGPTRQISNQPQHF. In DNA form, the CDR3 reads TGTGCCAGCAGCTTCGGTCCAACGAGACAGATTAGCAATCAGCCCCAGCATTTT.